Given below is one T cell receptor beta chain in context. This specimen comes from a study of blood T cell repertoires in COVID-19. The wider study: COVID-19 samples from acute and convalescent phases originated in the United States, Italy and Spain.

In germline, CDR1 is MGHRA, CDR2 YSYEKL. The CDR3 contains 14 residues. The V segment lost 6 bases and the J segment 5 bases; nucleotides outside the gene matches: 8. TCRdb keeps only in-frame clones here, not all; method: immunoSEQ multiplex PCR. The repertoire holds more than 300,000 clones, with around 87% as singletons. The specimen was peripheral blood. This chain connects TRBV4-1 to TRBJ1-1; TRBD1 matches 8 bases. This receptor was taken from a woman in her twenties or thirties with COVID-19, enrolled during active disease. CDR3 in DNA: TGCGCCAGCAGGATACAGGGGGAGTGGACTGAAGCTTTCTTT. Protein product: CASRIQGEWTEAFF.